The table lists the clone carrying this T cell receptor (beta chain) with a count of one. Antigen unknown. Peripheral blood, about 9.4 milliliters per donor, was collected. The data stem from a study of blood T cells in healthy people across ages. Study-wide results and caveats: Not knowing donor CMV status may have confounded expanded clonotype changes.

Next came a second PCR, run for about 7 to 12 cycles, which used a sample-barcoded 5' primer along with a J-beta primer mix. One entry per CDR3 protein results from TCRdb running MiXCR on the 5' RACE reads. The repertoire has some 1.4 million distinct CDR3 sequences, 35% to 45% of them found once; the top ten carry 7% to 9.5%. Sequencing used blood. This sequence was found in a young woman in good health.

The CDR3 DNA follows: TGTGCCAGCAGCCCCCAGCCCCCTATGAACACCGGGGAGCTGTTTTTT. As protein: CASSPQPPMNTGELFF. The chain uses TRBV9 and TRBJ2-2; D call uncertain. V lost 4 bases, J lost 1 base, and 14 bases lay in between. The CDR3 covers 16 residues. Per germline, CDR1 SGDLS and CDR2 YYNGEE.